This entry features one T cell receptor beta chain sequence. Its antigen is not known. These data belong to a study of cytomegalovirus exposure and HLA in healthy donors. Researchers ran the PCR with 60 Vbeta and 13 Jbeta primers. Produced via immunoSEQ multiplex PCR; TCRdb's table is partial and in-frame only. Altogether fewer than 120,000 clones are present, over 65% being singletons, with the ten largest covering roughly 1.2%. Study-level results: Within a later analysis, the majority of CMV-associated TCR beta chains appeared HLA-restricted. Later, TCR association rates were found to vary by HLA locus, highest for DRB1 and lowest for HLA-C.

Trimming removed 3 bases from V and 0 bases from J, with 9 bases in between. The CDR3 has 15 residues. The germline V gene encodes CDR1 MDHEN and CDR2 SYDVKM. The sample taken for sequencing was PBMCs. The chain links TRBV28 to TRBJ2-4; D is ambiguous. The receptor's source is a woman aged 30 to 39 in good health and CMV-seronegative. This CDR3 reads CASSLQFLAKNIQYF. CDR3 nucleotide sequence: TGTGCCAGCAGTTTGCAGTTTCTAGCCAAAAACATTCAGTACTTC. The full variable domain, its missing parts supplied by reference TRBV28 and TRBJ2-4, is DVKVTQSSRYLVKRTGEKVFLECVQDMDHENMFWYRQDPGLGLRLIYFSYDVKMKEKGDIPEGYSVSREKKERFSLILESASTNQTSMYLCASSLQFLAKNIQYFGAGTRLSVL.